The present entry profiles one TCR beta chain with its context. Its antigen is as yet unknown. The study ran its PCR with 60 Vbeta and 13 Jbeta primers. TCRdb's copy holds only in-frame clones and misses some; the assay was immunoSEQ multiplex PCR. The sample includes about 170,000 clones, about 79% of them seen just once. This specimen belongs to a study of cytomegalovirus exposure and HLA in healthy donors. V lost 2 bases and J lost 6, with 10 bases in between. The CDR3 runs 13 residues. The V gene's germline CDR1 is SGHVS and CDR2 FQNEAQ. Study-wide results and caveats: There were a few CMV-associated chains whose specificity for CMV antigens was confirmed in vitro. Among the most significant clusters, several appeared linked to common viral pathogens in a later analysis. In a later analysis, TCR beta V- and J-gene trimming showed a link to a missense DCLRE1C variant. In a later analysis, the majority of CMV-associated beta chains seemingly showed HLA restriction.

This TCR was sampled from a woman between 50 and 59 years old in good health and CMV-seropositive. Sequenced: PBMCs. The V gene is TRBV7-8, the J gene TRBJ1-1, with D perhaps matching TRBD1 (6 bases). The CDR3 is CASSLRRTAEAFF. CDR3 bases: TGTGCCAGCAGCTTACGACGGACAGCTGAAGCTTTCTTT. Based on the CDR3 plus reference TRBV7-8 and TRBJ1-1, the full variable domain is GAGVSQSPRYKVAKRGQDVALRCDPISGHVSLFWYQQALGQGPEFLTYFQNEAQLDKSGLPSDRFFAERPEGSVSTLKIQRTQQEDSAVYLCASSLRRTAEAFFGQGTRLTVV.